This T cell receptor (beta chain) was sequenced in a study of CD8+CD57+ T cells in acquired aplastic anemia. Study findings and constraints: Patients carried CD8+CD57+ cells that were less diverse than their total CD4+ and CD8+ pools.

Turning to this clonotype: What it binds is not known.

Using genomic DNA as the template, TCR beta VDJ and CDR3 profiling was carried out. Using its own MiXCR run on the reads, TCRdb lists one record per CDR3 protein. The sample shows about 20,000 distinct CDR3 sequences, 40% of them seen only once. Individuals selected for sequencing had exhibited CD8+CD57+ cell expansion on flow cytometry. The blood sampling took place in patients who had so far received no therapy. Researchers report that bead enrichment of CD8+CD57+ cells delivered a mean 1.6 ug DNA. The sample consisted of CD8+CD57+ T cells sorted from PBMCs. The subset here: bead-enriched CD8+CD57+ effector memory T cells from SAA patients. The receptor's source is a human donor with aplastic anemia.

CDR3 residues: CASSQEEGGYGYTF. CDR3 sequence (DNA): TGTGCCAGCAGCCAAGAGGAGGGTGGGTATGGCTACACCTTC. The rearrangement joins TRBV4-2 to TRBJ1-2; D is unclear. CDR3 length equals 14 residues. Deletions cut 0 bases from V and 5 bases from J, with 10 bases between. Germline V gene sequence: CDR1 LGHNA, CDR2 YNFKEQ.